Listed below are T cell receptor beta chains from one sample, sequenced in a study of shared clonotypes between healthy human individuals. Sequencing used immunoSEQ multiplex PCR; TCRdb keeps in-frame clones, though not all of them. Of over a million clones listed, around 76% are singletons. Sequencing was carried out using memory CD4+ T cells sorted from blood. These receptors all come from a man aged 18 to 30 in good health. CDR3s include the opening cysteine and the closing phenylalanine or tryptophan. A D gene is named only where the DNA matches it firmly. For some rows the clone size is stated as once, few or many, or as a class when expanded; others skip it.

v_gene: TRBV4-3; j_gene: TRBJ2-1; abundance: -; d_gene: TRBD2; CDR3nt: TGCGCCAGCAGCCCCAAAGCGGGAGCCTACAATGAGCAGTTCTTC; CDR3aa: CASSPKAGAYNEQFF
v_gene: TRBV5-1; j_gene: TRBJ2-1; abundance: many; d_gene: -; CDR3nt: TGCGCCAGCAGCTTCGGGACTCCCCAGGAGAATGAGCAGTTCTTC; CDR3aa: CASSFGTPQENEQFF
v_gene: TRBV5-1; j_gene: TRBJ2-3; abundance: -; d_gene: TRBD1; CDR3nt: TGCGCCAGCGCTATGCGGGACAGGGGGCAGCAACCCACAGATACGCAGTATTTT; CDR3aa: CASAMRDRGQQPTDTQYF
v_gene: TRBV7-2; j_gene: TRBJ2-5; abundance: -; d_gene: TRBD1; CDR3nt: TGTGCCAGCAGCCCGGGACAGGGCCGCCAAGAGACCCAGTACTTC; CDR3aa: CASSPGQGRQETQYF
v_gene: TRBV27; j_gene: TRBJ2-5; abundance: -; d_gene: -; CDR3nt: TGTGCCAGCAGCAAACTGGGCCTAGCGCAAGAGACCCAGTACTTC; CDR3aa: CASSKLGLAQETQYF
v_gene: TRBV6-5; j_gene: TRBJ1-1; abundance: -; d_gene: TRBD1; CDR3nt: TGTGCCAGCAGTTCCCTGACAGGGACTGAAGCTTTCTTT; CDR3aa: CASSSLTGTEAFF
v_gene: TRBV9; j_gene: TRBJ2-2; abundance: -; d_gene: -; CDR3nt: TGTGCCAGCAGCGTATCACCGGCGGAGGGCGGGGAGCTGTTTTTT; CDR3aa: CASSVSPAEGGELFF
v_gene: TRBV30; j_gene: TRBJ1-5; abundance: few; d_gene: -; CDR3nt: TGTGCCTGGAGTGTAGCCATTAGCAATCAGCCCCAGCATTTT; CDR3aa: CAWSVAISNQPQHF
v_gene: TRBV4-1; j_gene: TRBJ1-3; abundance: many; d_gene: -; CDR3nt: TGCGCCAGCAGCCAAGAAGGAAACACCATATATTTT; CDR3aa: CASSQEGNTIYF
v_gene: TRBV27; j_gene: TRBJ1-1; abundance: -; d_gene: -; CDR3nt: TGTGCCAGCAGTTGGACAGCCGGGATGAACACTGAAGCTTTCTTT; CDR3aa: CASSWTAGMNTEAFF
v_gene: TRBV5-6; j_gene: TRBJ1-1; abundance: -; d_gene: -; CDR3nt: TGTGCCAGCAGGGGCTTGATAAACACTGAAGCTTTCTTT; CDR3aa: CASRGLINTEAFF
v_gene: TRBV7-3; j_gene: TRBJ2-5; abundance: once; d_gene: -; CDR3nt: TGTGCCAGCAGCTTAGGCGAAGAAGAGACCCAGTACTTC; CDR3aa: CASSLGEEETQYF
v_gene: TRBV5-1; j_gene: TRBJ2-1; abundance: -; d_gene: TRBD2; CDR3nt: TGCGCCAGCAGCTTGGATGCGGCGGGAGGGAATGAGCAGTTCTTC; CDR3aa: CASSLDAAGGNEQFF
v_gene: TRBV14; j_gene: TRBJ1-1; abundance: few; d_gene: -; CDR3nt: TGTGCCAGCAGCCAGGGGAATGATGTGGTCACTGAAGCTTTCTTT; CDR3aa: CASSQGNDVVTEAFF
v_gene: TRBV2; j_gene: TRBJ2-5; abundance: -; d_gene: -; CDR3nt: TGTGCCAGCAGTGAACTCCGGGGAGAGACCCAGTACTTC; CDR3aa: CASSELRGETQYF
v_gene: TRBV27; j_gene: TRBJ2-3; abundance: many; d_gene: -; CDR3nt: TGTGCCAGCAGCAGAGGTACGGTCCCAGATACGCAGTATTTT; CDR3aa: CASSRGTVPDTQYF